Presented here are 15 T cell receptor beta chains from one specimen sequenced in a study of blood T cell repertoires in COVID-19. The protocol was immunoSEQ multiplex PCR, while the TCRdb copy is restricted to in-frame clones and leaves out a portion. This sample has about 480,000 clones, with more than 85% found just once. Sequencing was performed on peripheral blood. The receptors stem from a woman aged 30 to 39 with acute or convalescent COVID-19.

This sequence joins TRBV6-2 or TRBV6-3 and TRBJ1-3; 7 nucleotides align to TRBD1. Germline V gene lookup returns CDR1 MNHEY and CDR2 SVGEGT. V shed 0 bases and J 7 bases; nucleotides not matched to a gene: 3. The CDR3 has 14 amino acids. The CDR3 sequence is CASSYSSRGNTIYF. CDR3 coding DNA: TGTGCCAGCAGTTACTCGAGCAGGGGGAACACCATATATTTT.

This chain's CDR3 is CASQETGDYGYTF. The CDR3 DNA reads as TGTGCCTCTCAGGAGACAGGGGACTATGGCTACACCTTC. This sequence joins TRBV19 and TRBJ1-2; 8 positions match TRBD1. The germline gives CDR1 LNHDA, CDR2 SQIVND (reference sequence). The length of the CDR3 is 13 residues. The trim removed 11 bases at V and 3 bases at J, leaving 8 bases unmatched. Variable domain in full (rest from reference TRBV19 and TRBJ1-2): DGGITQSPKYLFRKEGQNVTLSCEQNLNHDAMYWYRQDPGQGLRLIYYSQIVNDFQKGDIAEGYSVSREKKESFPLTVTSAQKNPTAFYLCASQETGDYGYTFGSGTRLTVV.

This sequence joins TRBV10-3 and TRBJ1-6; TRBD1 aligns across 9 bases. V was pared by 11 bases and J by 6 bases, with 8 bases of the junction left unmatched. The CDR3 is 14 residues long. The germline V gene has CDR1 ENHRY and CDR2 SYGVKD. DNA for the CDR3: TGTGCCGTCGGGGCGGGACAGGGTAATTCACCCCTCCACTTT. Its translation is CAVGAGQGNSPLHF.

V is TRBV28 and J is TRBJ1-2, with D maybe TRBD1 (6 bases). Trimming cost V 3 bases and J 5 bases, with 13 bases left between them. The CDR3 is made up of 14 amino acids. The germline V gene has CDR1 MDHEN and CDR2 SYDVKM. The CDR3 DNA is TGTGCCAGCAGTTTTACAGGGAACAGTTATGGCTACACCTTC. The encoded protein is CASSFTGNSYGYTF.

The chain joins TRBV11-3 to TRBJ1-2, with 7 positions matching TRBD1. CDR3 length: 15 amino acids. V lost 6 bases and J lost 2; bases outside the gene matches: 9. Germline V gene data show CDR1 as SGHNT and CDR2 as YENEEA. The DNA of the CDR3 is TGTGCCAGCAGAGAGCCGGGACAGATCAACTATGGCTACACCTTC. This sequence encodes CASREPGQINYGYTF.

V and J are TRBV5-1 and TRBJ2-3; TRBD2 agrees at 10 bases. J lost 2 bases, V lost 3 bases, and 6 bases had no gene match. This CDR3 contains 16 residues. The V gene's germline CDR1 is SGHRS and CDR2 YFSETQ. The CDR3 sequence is CASSSQAGGVTDTQYF. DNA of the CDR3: TGCGCCAGCAGCTCCCAAGCGGGGGGGGTCACAGATACGCAGTATTTT.

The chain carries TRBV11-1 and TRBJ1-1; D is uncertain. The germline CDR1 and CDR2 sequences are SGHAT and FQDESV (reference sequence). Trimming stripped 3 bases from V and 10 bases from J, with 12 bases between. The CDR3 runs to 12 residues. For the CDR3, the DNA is TGTGCCAGCAGCTTGCCAAGCAGAGGAGCTTTCTTT. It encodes CASSLPSRGAFF.

The CDR3 DNA is TGTGCCAGTAGTCGATTTAGTAGCGAGGAGCTGTTTTTT. Its translation: CASSRFSSEELFF. The chain employs TRBV19 and TRBJ2-2, with D perhaps TRBD2 (5 bases). Trimming took off 5 bases at V and 10 bases at J, with 14 bases between the two ends. CDR3 size: 13 residues. Germline CDR1 reads LNHDA; CDR2 reads SQIVND (reference sequence).

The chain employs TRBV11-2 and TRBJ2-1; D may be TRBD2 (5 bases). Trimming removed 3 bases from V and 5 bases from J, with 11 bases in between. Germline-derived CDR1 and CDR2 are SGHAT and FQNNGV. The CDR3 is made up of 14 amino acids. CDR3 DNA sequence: TGTGCCAGCAGCTTGGCGTCGGGAAACAATGAGCAGTTCTTC. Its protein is CASSLASGNNEQFF.

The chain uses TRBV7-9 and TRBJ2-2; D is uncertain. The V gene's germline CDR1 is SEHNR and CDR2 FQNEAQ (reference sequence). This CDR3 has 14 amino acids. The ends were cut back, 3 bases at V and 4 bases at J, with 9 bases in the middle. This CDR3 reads CASSFELITGELFF. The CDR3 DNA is TGTGCCAGCAGCTTCGAACTGATCACCGGGGAGCTGTTTTTT.

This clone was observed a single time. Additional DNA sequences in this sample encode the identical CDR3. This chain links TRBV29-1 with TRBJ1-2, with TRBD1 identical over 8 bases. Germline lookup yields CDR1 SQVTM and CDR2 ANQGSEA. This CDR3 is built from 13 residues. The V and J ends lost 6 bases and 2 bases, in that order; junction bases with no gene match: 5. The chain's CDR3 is CSVRTGSNYGYTF. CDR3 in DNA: TGCAGCGTGCGGACAGGGTCAAACTATGGCTACACCTTC.

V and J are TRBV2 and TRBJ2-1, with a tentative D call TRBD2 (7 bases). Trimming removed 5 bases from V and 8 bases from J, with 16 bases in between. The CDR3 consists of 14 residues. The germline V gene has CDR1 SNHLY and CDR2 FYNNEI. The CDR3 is CASSITGGKDEQFF. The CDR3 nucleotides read TGTGCCAGCAGTATTACGGGGGGCAAGGATGAGCAGTTCTTC.

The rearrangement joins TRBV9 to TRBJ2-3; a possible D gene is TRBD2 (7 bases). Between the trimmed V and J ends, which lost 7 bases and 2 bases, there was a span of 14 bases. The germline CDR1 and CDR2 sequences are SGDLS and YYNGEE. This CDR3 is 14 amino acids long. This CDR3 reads CASGTGGVTDTQYF. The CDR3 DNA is TGTGCCAGCGGCACGGGGGGCGTCACAGATACGCAGTATTTT.

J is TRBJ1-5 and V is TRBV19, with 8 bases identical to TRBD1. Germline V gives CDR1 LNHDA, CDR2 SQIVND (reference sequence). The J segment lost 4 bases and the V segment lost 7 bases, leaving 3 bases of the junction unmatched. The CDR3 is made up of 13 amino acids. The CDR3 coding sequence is TGTGCCAGTATGGACAGGGAGAATCAGCCCCAGCATTTT. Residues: CASMDRENQPQHF.

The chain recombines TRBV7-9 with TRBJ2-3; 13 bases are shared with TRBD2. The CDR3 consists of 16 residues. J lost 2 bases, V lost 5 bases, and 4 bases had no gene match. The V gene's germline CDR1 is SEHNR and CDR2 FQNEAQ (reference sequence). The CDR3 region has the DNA TGTGCCAGCAGCGTGACTAGCGGGGGGCACACAGATACGCAGTATTTT. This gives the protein CASSVTSGGHTDTQYF.